These 5 T cell receptor beta chains were sequenced from one sample in a study of vaccination and CD4 T cells after COVID-19. TCRdb analysed the PCR reads with MiXCR anew, one entry per CDR3 protein. The sample lists 15,000 to 20,000 distinct CDR3 sequences; approximately 62% were seen once. Sequencing was performed on CD4+ T cells from blood, taken after SARS-CoV-2 vaccination. These receptors originate from a human donor who had recovered from COVID-19.

The chain is built from TRBV20-1 and TRBJ2-1, with 7 bases fitting TRBD1. Unmatched junction bases numbered 6, after V lost 1 base and J lost 0 bases. The CDR3 contains 16 residues. Germline loops: CDR1 DFQATT, CDR2 SNEGSKA (reference sequence). CDR3 amino acids: CSARVGRGNSYNEQFF. DNA for the CDR3: TGCAGTGCTAGAGTCGGCAGGGGGAACTCCTACAATGAGCAGTTCTTC.

This clonotype was detected only a few times. The chain uses TRBV10-3 and TRBJ1-5, with D hard to call. The germline V gene has CDR1 ENHRY and CDR2 SYGVKD. V was pared by 7 bases and J by 3 bases, with 10 bases between. CDR3 length: 13 amino acids. CDR3 nucleotides: TGTGCCATCACCCTGGACCTCAATCAGCCCCAGCATTTT. It specifies CAITLDLNQPQHF.

The chain couples TRBV27 to TRBJ2-3; D is unclear. This CDR3 comprises 14 residues. Germline V gives CDR1 MNHEY, CDR2 SMNVEV (reference sequence). V was clipped by 3 bases and J by 0 bases, with 7 bases between them. CDR3 amino acids: CASSFLTSTDTQYF. In nucleotides, the CDR3 is TGTGCCAGCAGTTTTCTCACTAGCACAGATACGCAGTATTTT.

The V and J genes are TRBV10-3 and TRBJ2-2; D perhaps matches TRBD2 (6 bases). This CDR3 is 15 amino acids long. V shed 0 bases and J shed 7 bases, with 12 bases lying between them. Germline V lookup: CDR1 ENHRY, CDR2 SYGVKD. CDR3 protein: CAISESRGSGGELFF. The CDR3 DNA is TGTGCCATCAGTGAGTCCCGGGGGAGCGGCGGGGAGCTGTTTTTT.

This clonotype came up a few times. V is TRBV6-1 and J is TRBJ1-1; D remains unclear. The CDR3 runs to 16 residues. The germline V gene encodes CDR1 MNHNS and CDR2 SASEGT. Trimming took 2 bases from V and 1 from J, leaving 14 bases between them. The CDR3 loop is CASSENEGVGNTEAFF. CDR3 coding DNA: TGTGCCAGCAGTGAAAACGAGGGCGTCGGGAACACTGAAGCTTTCTTT.